Included here is one T cell receptor (beta chain) sequence, with context. Its antigen target is currently unknown. Base qualities are not provided; no much larger clone lies one nucleotide away. The record originates from a study of cytomegalovirus exposure and HLA in healthy donors (dated by TCRdb to 2017 to 2019). For the wider study: An earlier analysis of more than 550 of the donors reported 250 to 300 Gb of sequence data and around 110 million unique TCR beta sequences obtained from 150 million to 200 million T cells. Donor age, sex, ethnicity and CMV serostatus were compiled together with the repertoire data. To study patterns of TCR occurrence, a later analysis re-analyzed previously published TCR beta repertoires from several hundred donors and added high-resolution HLA genotyping. The later analysis used no new phenotypic data to find candidate immune exposures, relying instead on TCR beta sequences and their occurrence across donors. Every repertoire in the discovery cohort had been generated on one and the same sequencing platform. The study was designed to test whether signatures of past pathogen exposure could be identified by cataloging public T cell receptors. The study combined high-throughput TCR immunosequencing, statistical association of individual TCRs with disease status, and machine learning to predict cytomegalovirus infection status. An early release that covered roughly 600 HLA-typed donors contained approximately 290 gigabases of sequencing data and about 84 million unique TCR sequences. Five DR-DQ haplotypes were treated as single units for association and clustering because of strong linkage in the cohort. Typing coverage varied by locus: about 629-640 donors for A, B, C, DRB1 and DQB1; approximately 520 for DQA1; more than 600 for DPA1; some 470 for DPB1. A later genetic analysis took genome-wide SNP genotypes for about 60% of the roughly 670 donors and used that subset as a discovery cohort. Across around 400 genotyped donors of the cohort, an average of about 200,000 unique TCR beta nucleotide sequences per donor were sequenced, and roughly 20% of those sequences were non-productive. An earlier analysis of several hundred of the donors applied high-throughput TCR beta sequencing to assess whether each TCR beta V gene segment acted as functional or pseudogenic. Among the approximately 420 genotyped donors, 75% to 90% belonged to the genetic ancestry cluster associated with self-reported Caucasian donors. HLA typing covered class I and class II loci at four-digit resolution. A separate validation cohort of roughly 130 different subjects was used in addition to the 666-subject first cohort. The study profiled the T cell repertoires of more than 500 subjects by immunosequencing and related them to cytomegalovirus serostatus. What the research found in general, with its limitations: A further reported finding was that TCR beta sequences accurately predicted the HLA-A and HLA-B alleles for most subjects in the first cohort. According to a later analysis, TCR association rates differed among HLA loci, with DRB1 alleles showing the most associated TCRs and HLA-C alleles showing the fewest. The authors suggested that the approach could potentially be generalized to other disease states and immunological phenotypes. A later analysis reported that several top co-occurrence clusters appeared linked to parvovirus B19, influenza, CMV and Epstein-Barr virus. A total of 150 to 200 TCR beta chains were listed by the study as associated with cytomegalovirus. Because the 87-base-pair reads could not distinguish some IMGT-functional V segments, including TRBV6-2 and TRBV6-3, those segments were excluded. In a later analysis, HLA-associated TCR beta chains showed more clonal expansion and lower generation probabilities than non-associated chains that were equally common. An earlier analysis of 587 of the donors showed that most TCR beta V segments appeared in productive rearrangements either about 87% or about 30% of the time, which broadly matched IMGT annotations. Across donors, most TCR sequences were observed very rarely, whereas some public TCRs were present in many individuals. For the cohort, immune exposure information was limited to CMV serostatus. In a later analysis, most CMV-associated TCR beta chains were found to appear HLA-restricted, with HLA associations seemingly driven largely by CMV exposure. Correlated functional status among segregating V segments might reflect linkage disequilibrium, but an unknown experimental factor could not be ruled out. Because counts were too low, more than 15 rarely observed V segments, including chromosome 9 orphons, were excluded from the earlier analysis of several hundred of the donors. In a later genetic analysis, fewer N-insertions in productive TCRs were reported among donors in an Asian-associated ancestry cluster than the roughly 700-donor mean. A later genetic analysis associated a missense DCLRE1C variant with V-gene and J-gene trimming of TCR beta chains, and an independent cohort replicated the association. The classifier was reported to diagnose cytomegalovirus status with high specificity and sensitivity in both the original and validation cohorts. The cohort was sequenced for TCR beta chains only, and without alpha or paired-chain data the features that could be detected were limited. The presence/absence analyses assumed that sequencing depth was roughly uniform across donors, and that assumption may not be true. Three of the identified cytomegalovirus-associated TCR beta chains were confirmed in vitro to be specific for cytomegalovirus antigens. A cluster of highly shared sequence variants was judged likely to be a technical artifact of the sequencing pipeline. HLA typing was unavailable for some donors at each locus, so association tests used only the typed subset. Specific HLA alleles were associated with 15,000 to 20,000 TCR beta sequences at a false discovery rate of 0.05 in a later analysis. Assigning TCR associations to individual alleles was difficult when HLA alleles, especially DR and DQ, strongly co-occurred.

From V the trimming removes 0 bases and from J it removes 0 bases, while the gene matches leave 8 bases of the junction unaccounted for. Including cysteine and phenylalanine, the CDR3 has 17 amino acids. Only CDR3 DNA is held: 51 bases, read in frame from base 1. CDR1 and CDR2 were assigned from the germline V gene as SGDLS and YYNGEE. Receptors were amplified or captured by the immunoSEQ multiplex PCR assay. For the multiplex PCR, a mixture combining 60 forward primers for TCR Vbeta segments and 13 reverse primers for TCR Jbeta segments was used. Amplification of the CDR3 region of rearranged TCR beta genes was performed with a multiplex PCR assay on genomic DNA. The Illumina HiSeq System was used to sequence the amplified TCR beta libraries as 87-base-pair reads. Per the original workflow: In a later analysis, 77 million or so unique TCR beta chains were counted across the roughly 610 repertoires, and some 10 million of these chains were shared by at least two donors. A nearest-neighbor algorithm error-corrected the raw reads and collapsed the reads into unique sequences, merging closely related sequences to remove PCR and sequencing errors. V, D and J gene segments were assigned by aligning CDR3 sequences to IMGT reference sequences. For a sequence to be retained, a match of at least six nucleotides was required to both a V gene segment and a J gene segment. Rearrangements were called productive when the CDR3 lacked stop codons and stayed in frame with V and J; all others were non-productive. Following IMGT convention, CDR3 was defined as the stretch from the second conserved V-encoded cysteine up to the conserved J-encoded phenylalanine. In an earlier analysis of 587 of the donors, sequences lacking an unambiguous match to a single V gene segment were excluded. In an earlier analysis of 587 of the donors, a V segment was called functional when productive rearrangements were above 56.7%, and segregating when the standard deviation between donors exceeded 5%. A statistical classification framework was built for diagnosing cytomegalovirus status from the catalog of TCR beta chain sequences. V and J gene assignment, in a later analysis, came from comparing TCR nucleotide sequences with IMGT/GENE-DB human TR gene sequences. The TCRdist pipeline was used in a later analysis to assign CDR3 sequences and most-parsimonious VDJ recombination scenarios. A later analysis defined each TCR beta chain by its CDR3 amino acid sequence plus V-gene family, and excluded reads lacking a unique V-gene family. In a later analysis, approximately 590 highly shared, low-generation-probability nucleotide sequences were removed to address suspected cross-contamination and a sequencing artifact. A later analysis calculated a clonal expansion index for each public chain from normalized within-repertoire ranks of inferred template counts. In a later analysis, generation probabilities were computed with a VDJ recombination model fitted to out-of-frame rearrangements, and the resulting probabilities were checked against IGoR. In a later analysis, TCR-TCR, TCR-HLA and TCR-CMV co-occurrence was scored with hypergeometric tests, and a repertoire-size bias correction was applied to TCR pairs. In a later analysis, false discovery rates were estimated by permuting HLA or CMV assignments 20 times. In a later analysis, co-occurring TCRs were grouped using DBSCAN, with TCRdist sequence similarity added in when clustering inside HLA-allele-positive subsets. Repertoires with fewer than 30,000 or more than 120,000 public chains were left out of co-occurrence clustering, as were a few repertoires with anomalous nucleotide sharing. Here the immuneACCESS table is served through TCRdb, limited to in-frame sequences with V and J called. Missing clones are a known gap in these copies; in checked studies unresolved V genes cover under half, and the rest lacks a known reason. The V and J calls and the clone size are those of that table, but D and trimming were determined from the DNA. This sample lists about 200,000 clones; 70% to 80% were detected once. 0.22% of the sample is in the top ten clones.

The cohort was made up of under 800 healthy bone marrow donors. Cohort members were all nominally healthy when sampled, although unrecorded immune exposures were likely present. The donor tested CMV seronegative and was one of the 352 seronegative cohort members. A peripheral blood sample was provided by each donor, and peripheral blood mononuclear cells were used for TCR beta sequencing. Genomic DNA was extracted from the blood cell samples with the Qiagen DNeasy Blood Extraction Kit. The source of this sequence is a girl aged 2 to 9 in good health and CMV-seronegative. The receptor chain draws on TRBV9 and TRBJ1-1; the central 7 bases match TRBD1. The sequenced material came from PBMCs. The nucleotides are TGTGCCAGCAGCGTAGAGGGGGCCCGCGTCTTGAACACTGAAGCTTTCTTT. Its protein reads: CASSVEGARVLNTEAFF. Reference TRBV9 and TRBJ1-1 proteins supply the regions before and after the CDR3; the full variable domain is: DSGVTQTPKHLITATGQRVTLRCSPRSGDLSVYWYQQSLDQGLQFLIQYYNGEERAKGNILERFSAQQFPDLHSELNLSSLELGDSALYFCASSVEGARVLNTEAFFGQGTRLTVV.